This T cell receptor (beta chain) was profiled in a study of human T cells and chemical hapten exposure (dated by TCRdb to about 2021). Concerning the study at large: For sensitization, 2% DPC in acetone was applied to a roughly 2 cm by roughly 2 cm area of upper inner arm skin. Blood samples were taken from patients before sensitization (week 0) and at 2, 6 and about 24 weeks after DPC sensitization. Alopecia areata with under or over 50% scalp involvement, alopecia totalis and alopecia universalis were represented in the patient cohort, which was mostly female. Weekly therapeutic DPC doses were additionally applied to the scalp of patients throughout the roughly 23-week study period. Blood for TCR sequencing was provided by twenty-nine alopecia patients at one to four time points (pre-sensitization, 2, 6 and 24 weeks). Patch testing was performed on the upper back with Finn chambers containing 0.01% DPC, and the patch tests were scored after 6 days according to International Contact Dermatitis Research Group standards. This study followed changes in the peripheral blood TCR repertoire in vivo during primary and secondary sensitization of alopecia patients to the hapten diphenylcyclopropenone (DPC). The libraries were sequenced as a pool, and the TCR yield per sample differed mostly because of small variations in library volumes within the pool.

The germline V end is reduced by 8 bases and the J end by 10 bases; junction bases left unmatched: 1. CDR3 length: 10 amino acids, cysteine to phenylalanine. Only the CDR3 portion is preserved as DNA: 30 bases, with reading frame beginning at the first base. Via the germline V gene, CDR1 is SNHLY and CDR2 FYNNEI. The sample's treatment or condition label, in plain terms: therapeutic diphenylcyclopropenone sensitization with weekly scalp DPC. At each patch-test visit, blood was drawn before the patch test was applied. To be eligible, patients had to be aged 18 to 70, diagnosed with alopecia and judged suitable for DPC therapy, while pregnant patients were excluded. Total RNA was extracted from unfractionated whole blood collected in Tempus Blood RNA tubes. Broad study findings and their caveats: The number of PT1 expanded TCRs positively correlated with patch test score, significant at thresholds 8, 16 and 32 but not 4. Alopecia, a presumed autoimmune disease, was present in all patients, so the immune response of the patients might differ from that of healthy individuals. DPC sensitization did not change the number of TCRs with a frequency above 1 in 1000, and there was no evidence of changes in global repertoire structure. Expanded TCRs formed significantly more large CDR3 similarity clusters than pre-sensitization or healthy control sets, consistent with antigen-driven responses. After repeated subsampling, the strength of the expansion versus patch-test correlation and the threshold at which it became significant changed.

For this clonotype: Its target antigen remains unknown. Base qualities are missing; no much larger clone stands one base away.

During library preparation, unique molecular identifiers were attached to individual cDNA molecules so that TCRs could be counted quantitatively and reproducibly. Each blood RNA sample was used to sequence both TCR alpha and TCR beta chains. As for how the authors treated the data: The median number of TCRs per sample was around 96,000, ranging from about 23,224 to 750,000. V, J and CDR3 annotation of the TCR reads was carried out using the Decombinator software suite. For the PS versus PT1 abundance plots, all samples were subsampled to the same number of TCRs (28,000). Expanded TCRs were defined as absent before sensitization and observed at least eight times at the 2-week time point. Clones were called with MiXCR by TCRdb after fastp trimmed the public reads at Q25, and only in-frame beta chains were retained. Each CDR3 protein appears once, grouped with its most common genes and DNA. The authors' filters were not applied to this entry. The sample table contains about 830 distinct CDR3 sequences; only one count was recorded for 50% to 55% of them. The leading ten clones occupy around 7% of the sample.

The sequencing here drew on whole blood, taken before DPC sensitization or 2, 6, or about 24 weeks after (not recorded which). Here the chain combines TRBV2 and TRBJ2-1; 8 central nucleotides agree with TRBD2. The receptor was isolated from an adult with alopecia areata. Some clones in this sample may be carry-over from other donors' samples. This table probably holds off-target reads from a library built for another chain. The nucleotide sequence is TGTGCCAGCCAGCGGGAGGAGCAGTTCTTC. This codes for CASQREEQFF. Joined to the reference TRBV2 and TRBJ2-1 proteins, this CDR3 gives the full variable domain: EPEVTQTPSHQVTQMGQEVILRCVPISNHLYFYWYRQILGQKVEFLVSFYNNEISEKSEIFDDQFSVERPDGSNFTLKIRSTKLEDSAMYFCASQREEQFFGPGTRLTVL.